One and the same sample provided the 3 T cell receptor beta chains below, sequenced in a study of beta chain features in type 1 diabetes. Every isolated RNA sample was fully reverse transcribed, so sequencing captured expressed TCRB transcripts. Measured with immunoSEQ multiplex PCR; TCRdb has only the in-frame clones, and not every one. The sample includes just over 150,000 clones, roughly 10% seen only once; the top ten take roughly 2%. The specimen was central memory CD4+ T cells from blood. The receptors derive from a young man in good health.

The V gene is TRBV14, the J gene TRBJ2-7; TRBD1 aligns across 10 bases. Trimming cost V 5 bases and J 6 bases; bases outside gene matches: 7. Germline V gene data show CDR1 as SGHDN and CDR2 as FVKESK. The CDR3 loop spans 14 amino acids. The CDR3 sequence is CASSFGTGDGEQYF. DNA for the CDR3: TGTGCCAGCAGCTTCGGGACAGGGGACGGCGAGCAGTACTTC.

The chain uses TRBV9 and TRBJ2-3; D is possibly TRBD2 (6 bases). Germline assignment: CDR1 SGDLS and CDR2 YYNGEE. The CDR3 has 14 amino acids. V lost 5 bases and J 0 bases, leaving 10 bases between the germline ends. CDR3 loop: CASRASGSTDTQYF. In DNA form, the CDR3 reads TGTGCCAGCAGGGCGAGCGGGAGCACAGATACGCAGTATTTT.

This clone was counted a few times. The CDR3, as DNA: TGTGCCAGCAGCTTACAACGCGGACTAGCGAACAATGAGCAGTTCTTC. The encoded protein is CASSLQRGLANNEQFF. This rearrangement joins TRBV7-2 to TRBJ2-1; the match to TRBD2 covers 9 bases. This CDR3 comprises 16 residues. With V trimmed by 2 bases and J by 5 bases, 7 bases remained unmatched. Germline V lookup: CDR1 SGHTA, CDR2 FQGNSA.